The T cell receptor (beta chain) under discussion was sequenced for a study of T cells of healthy individuals. In TCRdb, the 5' RACE reads were re-called with MiXCR into one record per CDR3 protein. The profile covers 100,000 or so distinct CDR3 sequences, with approximately 15% appearing a single time and under 7.5% taken by the ten largest. This clonotype was seen repeatedly, ten times or more. This sequence originates from a human donor in good health.

The CDR3 region has the DNA TGTGCCAGCAGCCCGGGGGAGACCCAGTACTTC. Amino acids: CASSPGETQYF. The V call is TRBV18, the J call TRBJ2-5; possibly TRBD2 for D (5 bases). This CDR3 is built from 11 residues. Trimming cost V 8 bases and J 5 bases, with 9 bases left between them. Germline CDR1 reads KGHSH; CDR2 reads LQKENI.